The next 7 T cell receptor beta chains were all read from a single sample in a study of shared clonotypes between healthy human individuals. The data were produced by immunoSEQ multiplex PCR, yet TCRdb's version contains in-frame clones alone and is incomplete. The table has 2 million to 2.5 million clones, 90% to 97% seen once. Specimen: naive CD4+ T cells sorted from blood. The subset denotes: CD45RA+ positively selected. These receptors were collected from a man aged 18 to 29 in good health.

Points on this clone: Other DNA sequences in this sample translate to the same CDR3. V is TRBV5-1 and J is TRBJ1-3; D ambiguous. The CDR3 consists of 14 residues. Trimming took off 3 bases at V and 0 bases at J, with 7 bases between the two ends. The germline V gene encodes CDR1 SGHRS and CDR2 YFSETQ. CDR3 sequence: CASSSQDSGNTIYF. For the CDR3, the DNA is TGCGCCAGCAGCTCCCAGGACTCTGGAAACACCATATATTTT.

The chain has TRBV6-5 and TRBJ2-1, with 10 bases identical to TRBD1. Germline V gene sequence: CDR1 MNHEY, CDR2 SVGAGI. The CDR3 is made up of 16 amino acids. Trimming removed 4 bases from V and 4 bases from J; junction bases left unmatched: 7. CDR3 sequence: CASSSPPGQGYNEQFF. For the CDR3, the DNA is TGTGCCAGCAGTTCCCCACCGGGACAGGGGTACAATGAGCAGTTCTTC.

The V call is TRBV10-3, the J call TRBJ1-2, with TRBD1 identical over 8 bases. This CDR3 has 14 residues. With 11 bases clipped from V and 1 base from J, the junction kept 9 bases outside the gene matches. Germline assignment: CDR1 ENHRY and CDR2 SYGVKD. This CDR3 is CASTDRAGNYGYTF. As DNA, the CDR3 is TGTGCCTCGACGGACAGGGCTGGTAACTATGGCTACACCTTC.

This clone was found once. The V call is TRBV27, the J call TRBJ2-7; 7 bases map to TRBD1. In germline, CDR1 is MNHEY, CDR2 SMNVEV (reference sequence). The V segment lost 5 bases and the J segment 0 bases; nucleotides outside the gene matches: 10. The CDR3 is 16 residues long. The CDR3 nucleotides are TGTGCCAGCAGTCTCGGCGCGCGACAGGGCTCCTACGAGCAGTACTTC. Amino acids: CASSLGARQGSYEQYF.

The genes are TRBV27 and TRBJ2-7; 10 nucleotides line up with TRBD1. This CDR3 has 15 residues. V shed 4 bases and J 2 bases; nucleotides not matched to a gene: 5. Germline CDR1 and CDR2: MNHEY and SMNVEV (reference sequence). This chain's CDR3 is CASSWSGTGAYEQYF. The CDR3 coding sequence is TGTGCCAGCAGTTGGTCCGGGACAGGGGCCTACGAGCAGTACTTC.

J is TRBJ2-7 and V is TRBV10-3; 7 nucleotides line up with TRBD2. CDR3 length: 14 residues. Germline CDR1 is ENHRY and CDR2 is SYGVKD. V lost 3 bases, J lost 2 bases, and 4 bases stayed unmatched. The CDR3 DNA is TGTGCCATCAGTGATGGCGGGAGCCCCTACGAGCAGTACTTC. Translating gives CAISDGGSPYEQYF.

The chain is built from TRBV2 and TRBJ2-4; D might be TRBD1 or TRBD2, each matching 5 bases. Per germline, CDR1 SNHLY and CDR2 FYNNEI. Deletions cut 3 bases from V and 5 bases from J, with 5 bases between. This CDR3 has 12 amino acids. The CDR3 is CASSEGENIQYF. CDR3 DNA: TGTGCCAGCAGTGAGGGGGAAAACATTCAGTACTTC.